These 22 T cell receptor beta chains came from one sample sequenced in a study of blood T cell repertoires in COVID-19. This table comes from immunoSEQ multiplex PCR, and its TCRdb copy is limited to in-frame clones, with some not included. The data show over 250,000 clones, over 70% seen once. Sequenced sample: peripheral blood. Source of these receptors: a woman aged 40 to 50 who had recovered from COVID-19.

The chain links TRBV23-1 to TRBJ2-6; 12 bases map to TRBD1. TRBV23-1 is filed as an ORF, its function uncertain. V gave up 0 bases and J gave up 3 bases; unmatched junction bases: 6. The CDR3 has 19 amino acids. CDR3 sequence: CASSQSLGQGARGANVLTF. DNA for the CDR3: TGCGCCAGCAGTCAATCTCTGGGACAGGGGGCGCGTGGGGCCAACGTCCTGACTTTC.

The V and J genes are TRBV5-5 and TRBJ2-3, with D perhaps matching TRBD2 (9 bases). Germline lookup yields CDR1 SGHKS and CDR2 YYEKEE (reference sequence). V was cut by 4 bases and J by 0 bases, with 18 bases left in between. This CDR3 has 17 amino acids. The CDR3 protein is CASSPSGTGYSTDTQYF. The CDR3, as DNA: TGTGCCAGCAGCCCTAGCGGGACAGGATATAGCACAGATACGCAGTATTTT.

V gene TRBV29-1 combines with J gene TRBJ2-4; TRBD1 agrees at 10 bases. The CDR3 runs 12 residues. J gave up 14 bases and V 5 bases, and 9 bases lay outside the gene matches. Germline values: CDR1 SQVTM, CDR2 ANQGSEA. Here the CDR3 DNA reads TGCAGCGTTTCTCACGGGACAGGGGTCGAGTACTTC. Translated, it gives CSVSHGTGVEYF.

The DNA for the CDR3 is TGTGCCAGCACCATGGACAGAAGCTCCTACAATGAGCAGTTCTTC. As protein: CASTMDRSSYNEQFF. This chain joins TRBV6-5 and TRBJ2-1; TRBD1 might be the D (6 bases). Trimming took off 7 bases at V and 0 bases at J, with 13 bases between the two ends. This CDR3 comprises 15 residues. Germline-derived CDR1 and CDR2 are MNHEY and SVGAGI.

The sample holds a few counts of this clone. The V call is TRBV3-1 (or the pseudogene TRBV3-2), the J call TRBJ2-2, with 10 bases matching TRBD2. V shed 5 bases and J 1 base; nucleotides not matched to a gene: 7. The germline CDR1 and CDR2 sequences are LGHDT and YNNKEL (reference sequence). The length of the CDR3 is 17 residues. The CDR3, as DNA: TGTGCCAGCAGCTCAGAAGGACTAGCGGTGAACACCGGGGAGCTGTTTTTT. This gives the protein CASSSEGLAVNTGELFF.

The chain combines TRBV5-1 with TRBJ2-7; 10 bases are a match to TRBD1. Trimming took 4 bases from V and 2 from J; bases not matched to a gene: 9. CDR1 SGHRS and CDR2 YFSETQ come from the germline V gene. This CDR3 is 16 amino acids long. The CDR3 bases are TGCGCCAGCAGCACGGGACAGGGGACCAGGGCCTACGAGCAGTACTTC. This encodes CASSTGQGTRAYEQYF. The entire variable domain, with the rest obtained from reference TRBV5-1 and TRBJ2-7, is as follows: KAGVTQTPRYLIKTRGQQVTLSCSPISGHRSVSWYQQTPGQGLQFLFEYFSETQRNKGNFPGRFSGRQFSNSRSEMNVSTLELGDSALYLCASSTGQGTRAYEQYFGPGTRLTVT.

The chain is built from TRBV29-1 and TRBJ2-1; 7 bases fit TRBD2. The length of the CDR3 is 12 residues. The trim removed 4 bases at V and 10 bases at J, leaving 7 bases unmatched. CDR1 is SQVTM, CDR2 ANQGSEA, per germline. The CDR3 region is CSVARGVEEQFF. The CDR3 region has the DNA TGCAGCGTTGCCCGGGGGGTCGAGGAGCAGTTCTTC.

The rearrangement joins TRBV4-1 to TRBJ2-5; tentatively, D is TRBD1 (6 bases). The CDR3 loop spans 15 amino acids. Trimming left V 0 bases short and J 7 bases short, with 15 bases between. From germline, CDR1 is MGHRA and CDR2 YSYEKL. The CDR3 region has the DNA TGCGCCAGCAGCCAAGAGGAGGCCCTAGGGGGGACCCAGTACTTC. As protein: CASSQEEALGGTQYF.

V and J are TRBV15 and TRBJ2-1; TRBD2 matches 7 bases. CDR1 is LNHNV, CDR2 YYDKDF, per germline (reference sequence). CDR3 length equals 15 residues. Germline trimming cut 3 bases from V and 6 bases from J; bases unmatched to any gene: 8. The CDR3 nucleotides are TGTGCCACCAGCAGCGGACTAGAGTCTGCCAATGAGCAGTTCTTC. It encodes CATSSGLESANEQFF.

The chain links TRBV9 to TRBJ2-1; D unclear. The CDR3 spans 15 residues. Germline V lookup: CDR1 SGDLS, CDR2 YYNGEE. Trimming took off 0 bases at V and 8 bases at J, with 15 bases between the two ends. CDR3 residues: CASSVGWPIADEQFF. The CDR3 DNA reads TGTGCCAGCAGCGTAGGATGGCCGATCGCCGATGAGCAGTTCTTC.

The chain couples TRBV4-3 to TRBJ1-1; the match to TRBD1 covers 9 bases. Germline-derived CDR1 and CDR2 are LGHNA and YSLEER. V lost 4 bases, J lost 5 bases, and 8 bases stayed unmatched. This CDR3 has 15 residues. CDR3 coding DNA: TGCGCCAGCAGCCTCCAACAGGGGGCTCGGACTGAAGCTTTCTTT. Residues: CASSLQQGARTEAFF.

The V and J genes are TRBV30 and TRBJ2-2; 7 nucleotides align to TRBD1. The J segment lost 3 bases and the V segment lost 5 bases, leaving 9 bases of the junction unmatched. Germline-derived CDR1 and CDR2 are GTSNPN and SVGIG (reference sequence). The CDR3 extends over 15 amino acids. The CDR3 DNA is TGTGCCTGGCTCCGACAGGGTAGGGACACCGGGGAGCTGTTTTTT. Protein: CAWLRQGRDTGELFF.

CDR3 residues: CAWSDDSNSPLHF. Written as DNA, the CDR3 is TGTGCCTGGAGTGATGACAGTAATTCACCCCTCCACTTT. The V gene is TRBV30, the J gene TRBJ1-6, with D possibly matching TRBD1 (5 bases). Germline V gene sequence: CDR1 GTSNPN, CDR2 SVGIG (reference sequence). The CDR3 totals 13 residues. Trimming took off 1 base at V and 6 bases at J, with 7 bases between the two ends.

Only one count was recorded for this clone. This chain connects TRBV27 to TRBJ2-7; TRBD2 is a possible D gene (6 bases). CDR3 length equals 16 residues. V shed 5 bases and J shed 0 bases, with 17 bases lying between them. The germline V gene has CDR1 MNHEY and CDR2 SMNVEV (reference sequence). The CDR3 nucleotides read TGTGCCAGCAGTCCTTTCGGGCAGGGACTCTCCTACGAGCAGTACTTC. It is translated as CASSPFGQGLSYEQYF.

This chain connects TRBV11-2 to TRBJ2-2, with a tentative D call TRBD2 (6 bases). This CDR3 spans 13 amino acids. V shed 7 bases and J shed 6 bases, with 12 bases lying between them. CDR1 and CDR2 from the germline V gene are SGHAT and FQNNGV. Written as DNA, the CDR3 is TGTGCCAGCACAAAGAGGAGGGCCGGGGAGCTGTTTTTT. It codes for CASTKRRAGELFF.

This sequence joins TRBV7-2 and TRBJ1-4; D might be TRBD1 (5 bases). Between the trimmed V and J ends, which lost 5 bases and 7 bases, there was a span of 11 bases. Per germline, CDR1 SGHTA and CDR2 FQGNSA. This CDR3 has 13 amino acids. CDR3 nucleotides: TGTGCCAGCAGCGGGACGGGGGGTGAAAAACTGTTTTTT. Translation: CASSGTGGEKLFF.

The chain employs TRBV10-3 and TRBJ1-1, with TRBD1 matching 7 bases. Germline V gives CDR1 ENHRY, CDR2 SYGVKD. Losses at the gene ends were 2 bases for V and 6 bases for J; bases not matched to a gene: 9. The CDR3 length is 15 residues. The CDR3 bases are TGTGCCATCAGTGAGGCAGGGGGTGGTGGCGCTGAAGCTTTCTTT. Encoded protein: CAISEAGGGGAEAFF.

This rearrangement joins TRBV10-3 to TRBJ1-5; D remains unclear. The CDR3 is 13 amino acids. Germline V gene lookup returns CDR1 ENHRY and CDR2 SYGVKD. V lost 0 bases and J lost 10, with 10 bases in between. The CDR3: CAISESAGEPQHF. The CDR3 bases are TGTGCCATCAGTGAGTCAGCCGGGGAACCCCAGCATTTT.

V and J are TRBV19 and TRBJ2-1; 12 bases map to TRBD2. Germline values: CDR1 LNHDA, CDR2 SQIVND (reference sequence). The CDR3 is made up of 18 amino acids. V lost 7 bases to trimming and J lost 4 bases; unmatched junction nucleotides: 14. CDR3 sequence: CASTPKVASGGVYNEQFF. Here the CDR3 DNA reads TGTGCCAGTACCCCAAAGGTCGCTAGCGGGGGGGTATACAATGAGCAGTTCTTC.

The genes are TRBV7-9 and TRBJ1-1; D remains unclear. The germline V and J ends were trimmed by 2 bases and 1 base, with 8 bases remaining between them. This CDR3 has 14 amino acids. CDR1 is SEHNR and CDR2 is FQNEAQ in the germline V gene (reference sequence). The DNA of the CDR3 is TGTGCCAGCAGCTTACCTCCGGGGAACACTGAAGCTTTCTTT. This codes for CASSLPPGNTEAFF.

The J gene is TRBJ1-2, the V gene TRBV19; D gene uncertain. CDR3 length: 15 residues. The germline V and J ends were trimmed by 3 bases and 5 bases, with 16 bases remaining between them. Looked up from germline, CDR1 is LNHDA and CDR2 is SQIVND (reference sequence). The CDR3 bases are TGTGCCAGTAGTATGAGAGTCAGGCCCGCGTATGGCTACACCTTC. Amino acids: CASSMRVRPAYGYTF. Full variable domain (rest looked up from reference TRBV19 and TRBJ1-2): DGGITQSPKYLFRKEGQNVTLSCEQNLNHDAMYWYRQDPGQGLRLIYYSQIVNDFQKGDIAEGYSVSREKKESFPLTVTSAQKNPTAFYLCASSMRVRPAYGYTFGSGTRLTVV.

As concerns this clone: The germline gene is not matched at one end of the junction; a read error may be the cause. The chain combines TRBV6-5 with TRBJ2-3, with D possibly being TRBD2 (6 bases). The CDR3 has 14 amino acids. Germline lookup yields CDR1 MNHEY and CDR2 SVGAGI. CDR3 DNA: TGTGCCAGCAGCCGGACCCGACTAGACGCTCCCCGCGCATTT. Its protein is CASSRTRLDAPRAF.